This T cell receptor (beta chain) was profiled in a study of T cell responses to AZD1222 COVID-19 vaccine. The germline V gene encodes CDR1 KGHSH and CDR2 LQKENI. The CDR3 loop spans 11 amino acids. The V and J ends lost 2 bases and 5 bases respectively, with 3 bases between them. Some clones are missing from TCRdb's copy, which holds only in-frame ones; the method was immunoSEQ multiplex PCR. Among 150,000 to 200,000 clones listed, about 90% were seen once. The receptor's source is an adult who received the AZD1222 COVID-19 vaccine. The genes are TRBV18 and TRBJ1-1; no firm D call. The specimen was peripheral blood, collected 28 days after the second AZD1222 dose. CDR3 sequence (DNA): TGTGCCAGCTCACCAGTAACTGAAGCTTTCTTT. Its translation is CASSPVTEAFF.